A selection of T cell receptor beta chains follows, all from one sample in a study of shared clonotypes between healthy human individuals. Sequencing used immunoSEQ multiplex PCR; TCRdb keeps in-frame clones, though not all of them. Of 550,000 to 700,000 clones listed, around three quarters are singletons. Sequencing used memory CD4+ T cells sorted from blood. The receptors stem from a woman in her twenties or thirties in good health. Both conserved end residues are trimmed from each CDR3. For some rows the clone size is stated as once, few or many, or as a class when expanded; others skip it.

v_call: TRBV7-6; clone_size: few; j_call: TRBJ2-2; cdr3_length: 13; cdr3_aa: ASSRGTSGTGELF
v_call: TRBV18; clone_size: NA; j_call: TRBJ1-1; cdr3_length: 13; cdr3_aa: ASSLETGGHIEAF
v_call: TRBV28; clone_size: NA; j_call: TRBJ2-7; cdr3_length: 14; cdr3_aa: ASSLSRTRDSYEQY
v_call: TRBV6-6; clone_size: NA; j_call: TRBJ2-4; cdr3_length: 13; cdr3_aa: ASSVAELAKNIQY
v_call: TRBV30; clone_size: NA; j_call: TRBJ1-2; cdr3_length: 11; cdr3_aa: AWSVLPQGSYT
v_call: TRBV19; clone_size: NA; j_call: TRBJ2-7; cdr3_length: 12; cdr3_aa: ASSIDRRTYEQY
v_call: TRBV5-1; clone_size: NA; j_call: TRBJ1-4; cdr3_length: 15; cdr3_aa: ASSPARGTASNEKLF
v_call: TRBV18; clone_size: few; j_call: TRBJ1-1; cdr3_length: 12; cdr3_aa: ASSRRGRETEAF
v_call: TRBV9; clone_size: NA; j_call: TRBJ2-1; cdr3_length: 14; cdr3_aa: ASSVGTSGRGNEQF
v_call: TRBV19; clone_size: few; j_call: TRBJ1-2; cdr3_length: 10; cdr3_aa: ASRQVNYGYT
v_call: TRBV6-5; clone_size: once; j_call: TRBJ1-1; cdr3_length: 12; cdr3_aa: ASSYGGADTEAF
v_call: TRBV7-9; clone_size: NA; j_call: TRBJ1-4; cdr3_length: 16; cdr3_aa: ASSVGQLRGATNEKLF
v_call: TRBV5-4; clone_size: NA; j_call: TRBJ1-2; cdr3_length: 13; cdr3_aa: ASSSQGQARYGYT
v_call: TRBV6-6; clone_size: many; j_call: TRBJ1-5; cdr3_length: 13; cdr3_aa: ASSRQGASGQPQH
v_call: TRBV28; clone_size: once; j_call: TRBJ2-7; cdr3_length: 11; cdr3_aa: ASSRTDSYEQY
v_call: TRBV7-2; clone_size: NA; j_call: TRBJ1-1; cdr3_length: 12; cdr3_aa: ASSLAGLNTEAF
v_call: TRBV6-5; clone_size: NA; j_call: TRBJ2-7; cdr3_length: 13; cdr3_aa: ASSPAGTDFYEQY
v_call: TRBV13; clone_size: NA; j_call: TRBJ1-4; cdr3_length: 14; cdr3_aa: ASSLREGGIGEKLF
v_call: TRBV30; clone_size: many; j_call: TRBJ2-1; cdr3_length: 11; cdr3_aa: AWRLGTHNEQF
v_call: TRBV7-9; clone_size: NA; j_call: TRBJ1-1; cdr3_length: 12; cdr3_aa: ASSQGLRNTEAF
v_call: TRBV5-1; clone_size: NA; j_call: TRBJ2-7; cdr3_length: 16; cdr3_aa: ASSRGLAGEWDVYEQY
v_call: TRBV6-5; clone_size: NA; j_call: TRBJ2-1; cdr3_length: 14; cdr3_aa: ASSYGGGTIYNEQF